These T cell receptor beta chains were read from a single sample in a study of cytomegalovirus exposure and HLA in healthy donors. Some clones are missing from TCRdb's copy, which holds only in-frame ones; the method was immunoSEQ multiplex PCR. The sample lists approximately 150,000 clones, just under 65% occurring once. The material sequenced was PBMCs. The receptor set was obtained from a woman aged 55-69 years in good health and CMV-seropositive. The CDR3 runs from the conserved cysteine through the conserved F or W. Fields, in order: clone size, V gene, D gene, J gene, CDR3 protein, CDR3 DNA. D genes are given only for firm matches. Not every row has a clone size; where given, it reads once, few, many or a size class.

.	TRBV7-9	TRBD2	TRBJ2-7	CASSLPGRNSYEQYF	TGTGCCAGCAGCTTACCCGGGAGGAACTCCTACGAGCAGTACTTC
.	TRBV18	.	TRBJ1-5	CASSPGFRQPQHF	TGTGCCAGCTCACCAGGCTTTCGTCAGCCCCAGCATTTT
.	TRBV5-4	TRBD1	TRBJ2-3	CASSPDRGRGGTDTQYF	TGTGCCAGCAGCCCCGACAGGGGGCGAGGGGGCACAGATACGCAGTATTTT
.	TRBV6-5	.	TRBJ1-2	CASSYSRLWGYTF	TGTGCCAGCAGTTACTCGAGGTTGTGGGGCTACACCTTC
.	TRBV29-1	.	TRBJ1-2	CSVDGQGTYGYTF	TGCAGCGTTGATGGGCAGGGGACCTATGGCTACACCTTC
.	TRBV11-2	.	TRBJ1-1	CASSLAGDQAFF	TGTGCCAGCAGCTTAGCAGGGGATCAAGCTTTCTTT
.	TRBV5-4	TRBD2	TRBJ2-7	CASSSGGGEEQYF	TGTGCCAGCAGTTCGGGAGGGGGTGAGGAGCAGTACTTC
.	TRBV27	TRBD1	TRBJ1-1	CASRTGGTEAFF	TGTGCCAGTCGAACAGGGGGCACTGAAGCTTTCTTT
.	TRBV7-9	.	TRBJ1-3	CASSLSAYRGNTIYF	TGTGCCAGCAGCCTATCCGCCTATCGAGGAAACACCATATATTTT
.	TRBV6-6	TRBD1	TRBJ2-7	CASTPGTGYEQYF	TGTGCCAGCACCCCTGGGACAGGCTACGAGCAGTACTTC
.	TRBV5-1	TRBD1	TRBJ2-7	CASSWPGQGYEQYF	TGCGCCAGCAGCTGGCCGGGACAGGGGTACGAGCAGTACTTC
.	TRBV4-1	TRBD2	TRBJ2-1	CASSQGQLAGSYNEQFF	TGCGCCAGCAGCCAAGGCCAACTAGCGGGCTCCTACAATGAGCAGTTCTTC
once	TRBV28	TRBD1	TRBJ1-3	CASRGTGEGNTIYF	TGTGCCAGCAGGGGAACAGGGGAAGGAAACACCATATATTTT
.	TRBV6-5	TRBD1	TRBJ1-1	CASSLTGLDTEAFF	TGTGCCAGCAGTCTGACAGGGTTGGACACTGAAGCTTTCTTT
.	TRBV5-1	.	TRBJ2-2	CASSFRAGELFF	TGCGCCAGCAGCTTCAGGGCCGGGGAGCTGTTTTTT
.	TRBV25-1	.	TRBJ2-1	CASKESNEQFF	TGTGCCAGCAAGGAGAGCAATGAGCAGTTCTTC
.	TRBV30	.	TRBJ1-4	CAWKAVYEKLFF	TGTGCCTGGAAAGCCGTCTATGAAAAACTGTTTTTT
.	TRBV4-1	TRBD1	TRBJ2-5	CASSQGTGQETQYF	TGCGCCAGCAGCCAAGGGACAGGTCAAGAGACCCAGTACTTC
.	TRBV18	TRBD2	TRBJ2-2	CASSPPGTSGRKTPNTGELFF	TGTGCCAGCTCACCACCGGGGACTAGCGGGAGAAAGACGCCTAACACCGGGGAGCTGTTTTTT
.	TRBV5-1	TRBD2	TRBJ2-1	CASTPGGGGTSQAYEQFF	TGCGCCAGCACCCCCGGCGGGGGTGGGACTAGCCAGGCATATGAGCAGTTCTTC
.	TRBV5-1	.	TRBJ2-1	CATGDSLYNEQFF	TGCGCCACCGGAGACAGCCTCTACAATGAGCAGTTCTTC
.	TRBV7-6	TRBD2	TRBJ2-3	CASSSPTSDLADTDTQYF	TGTGCCAGCAGCTCCCCAACCAGCGACCTAGCGGATACAGATACGCAGTATTTT
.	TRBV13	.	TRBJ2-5	CASELAGETQYF	TGTGCCAGCGAACTAGCAGGGGAGACCCAGTACTTC
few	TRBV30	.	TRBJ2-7	CAWGDNGGFYEQYF	TGTGCCTGGGGGGATAACGGGGGTTTTTACGAGCAGTACTTC
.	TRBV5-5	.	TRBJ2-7	CASSLGLGRPFNYEQYF	TGTGCCAGCAGCTTGGGATTAGGGAGACCCTTTAACTACGAGCAGTACTTC
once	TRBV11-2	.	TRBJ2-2	CASSPGQGSYSDTGELFF	TGTGCCAGCAGCCCGGGGCAGGGGTCGTATTCGGACACCGGGGAGCTGTTTTTT
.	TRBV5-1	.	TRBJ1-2	CASSPGGAGGYTF	TGCGCCAGCAGCCCCGGGGGGGCGGGTGGCTACACCTTC
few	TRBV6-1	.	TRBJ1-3	CASSEGAGDSGNTIYF	TGTGCCAGCAGTGAAGGTGCAGGCGACTCTGGAAACACCATATATTTT
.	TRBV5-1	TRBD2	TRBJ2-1	CASSLVLAGMVEQFF	TGCGCCAGCAGCTTGGTACTAGCGGGGATGGTTGAGCAGTTCTTC
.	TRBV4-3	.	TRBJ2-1	CASSQTPWGLGNEQFF	TGCGCCAGCAGCCAAACCCCATGGGGACTGGGCAATGAGCAGTTCTTC
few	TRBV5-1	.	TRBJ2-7	CASSLAPSGNYEQYF	TGCGCCAGCAGCTTGGCGCCCAGCGGAAACTACGAGCAGTACTTC
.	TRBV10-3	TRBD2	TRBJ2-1	CAFAGQGGFHEQFF	TGTGCCTTCGCCGGGCAGGGAGGGTTCCATGAGCAGTTCTTC
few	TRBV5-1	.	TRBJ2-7	CASSLGEYEQYF	TGCGCCAGCAGCTTGGGTGAATACGAGCAGTACTTC
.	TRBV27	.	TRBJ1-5	CASSLEGSNQPQHF	TGTGCCAGCAGTTTGGAGGGGAGCAATCAGCCCCAGCATTTT
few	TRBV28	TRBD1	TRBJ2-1	CSTGTGAYNEQFF	TGCTCCACTGGGACAGGAGCCTACAATGAGCAGTTCTTC
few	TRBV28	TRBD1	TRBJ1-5	CASSEPSGGGQPQHF	TGTGCCAGCAGTGAACCCTCAGGGGGCGGGCAGCCCCAGCATTTT
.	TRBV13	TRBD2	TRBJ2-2	CASSPGLLAGGPGNGELFF	TGTGCCAGCAGCCCCGGCCTACTAGCGGGAGGGCCTGGGAACGGGGAGCTGTTTTTT
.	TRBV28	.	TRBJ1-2	CASSSQGRTNYGYTF	TGTGCCAGCAGCTCCCAGGGGCGCACGAACTATGGCTACACCTTC
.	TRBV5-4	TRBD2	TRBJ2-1	CASSLGGGIGDNEQFF	TGTGCCAGCAGCTTGGGGGGAGGGATCGGGGACAATGAGCAGTTCTTC
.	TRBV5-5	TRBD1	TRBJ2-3	CASSLGWDSPTDTQYF	TGTGCCAGCAGCTTGGGTTGGGACAGCCCCACAGATACGCAGTATTTT
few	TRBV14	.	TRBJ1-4	CASSPQPQRQENEKLFF	TGTGCCAGCAGCCCCCAACCCCAGAGACAGGAGAATGAAAAACTGTTTTTT
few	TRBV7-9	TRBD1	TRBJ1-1	CASSLRTPSDRGSTEAFF	TGTGCCAGCAGCTTAAGAACCCCCTCGGACAGGGGCAGCACTGAAGCTTTCTTT
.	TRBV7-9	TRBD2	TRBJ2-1	CASRSRTSEYNEQFF	TGTGCCAGCAGGTCAAGGACTAGCGAGTACAATGAGCAGTTCTTC